These T cell receptor beta chains were read from a single sample in a study of OX40 agonist ivuxolimab in advanced cancers. Assay: immunoSEQ multiplex PCR; the TCRdb copy retains only in-frame clones and omits some. This table holds more than 75,000 clones, approximately 90% found once. The sample consisted of CD4+ or CD8+ T cells sorted from blood, taken in a trial of the OX40 agonist ivuxolimab. The receptors come from an adult with an advanced solid tumor such as melanoma, head and neck, liver or kidney cancer. CDR3s include the opening cysteine and the closing phenylalanine or tryptophan. A D gene is named only where the DNA matches it firmly. The listing skips clone size in some rows; elsewhere it reads once, few, many or a size class.

d_call,v_call,j_call,cdr3_length,clone_size,cdr3_aa,cdr3_nt
-,TRBV6-5,TRBJ2-2,15,-,CASSRQTQLTGELFF,TGTGCCAGCAGTAGACAGACTCAACTCACCGGGGAGCTGTTTTTT
-,TRBV9,TRBJ2-7,14,few,CASSVGGVSYEQYF,TGTGCCAGCAGCGTAGGTGGGGTCTCCTACGAGCAGTACTTC
-,TRBV5-5,TRBJ2-1,15,-,CASSLAASSYNEQFF,TGTGCCAGCAGCTTGGCCGCTAGCTCCTACAATGAGCAGTTCTTC
TRBD2,TRBV27,TRBJ2-7,16,-,CASRAPPFSGGYEQYF,TGTGCCAGCAGAGCTCCCCCCTTTAGCGGGGGCTACGAGCAGTACTTC
-,TRBV18,TRBJ2-5,13,-,CASSQQNQETQYF,TGTGCCAGCTCACAACAAAACCAAGAGACCCAGTACTTC
TRBD1,TRBV29-1,TRBJ2-7,13,-,CSANRDSSYEQYF,TGCAGCGCAAATAGGGACAGCTCCTACGAGCAGTACTTC
-,TRBV11-1,TRBJ2-5,11,-,CASSLGLTQYF,TGTGCCAGCAGCTTAGGCTTGACCCAGTACTTC
-,TRBV6-1,TRBJ2-1,15,-,CASSATWTSYNEQFF,TGTGCCAGCAGTGCGACCTGGACCTCCTACAATGAGCAGTTCTTC
TRBD1,TRBV28,TRBJ2-2,13,-,CASSWGQPGELFF,TGTGCCAGCAGTTGGGGACAGCCCGGGGAGCTGTTTTTT
-,TRBV6-6,TRBJ1-1,13,-,CASSYSKELEAFF,TGTGCCAGCAGTTACTCGAAGGAACTTGAAGCTTTCTTT
-,TRBV11-3,TRBJ2-1,15,-,CASSMTVMTYNEQFF,TGTGCCAGCAGCATGACAGTAATGACCTACAATGAGCAGTTCTTC
-,TRBV5-1,TRBJ1-2,13,-,CASSLEQGRAYTF,TGCGCCAGCAGCTTGGAACAGGGAAGAGCCTACACCTTC
TRBD1,TRBV2,TRBJ1-5,14,few,CASDRGRVDQPQHF,TGTGCCAGTGACAGGGGGCGAGTCGATCAGCCCCAGCATTTT
-,TRBV11-2,TRBJ2-5,13,-,CASSYDSQETQYF,TGTGCCAGCAGTTACGACAGTCAAGAGACCCAGTACTTC
-,TRBV10-3,TRBJ2-3,13,-,CAIPGENTDTQYF,TGTGCCATCCCGGGGGAAAACACAGATACGCAGTATTTT
TRBD2,TRBV4-2,TRBJ2-1,16,-,CASSQDGLAVYNEQFF,TGTGCCAGCAGCCAAGACGGGCTAGCGGTCTACAATGAGCAGTTCTTC
-,TRBV11-3,TRBJ2-7,13,once,CASSLEIRAEQYF,TGTGCCAGCAGCTTAGAAATCAGGGCCGAGCAGTACTTC
-,TRBV9,TRBJ2-1,11,-,CASSEYNEQFF,TGTGCCAGCAGCGAATACAATGAGCAGTTCTTC
-,TRBV29-1,TRBJ2-5,12,-,CSVEDGIPWLYF,TGCAGCGTTGAAGACGGGATCCCATGGCTGTACTTC
-,TRBV7-2,TRBJ2-3,12,-,CASSVDINTQYF,TGTGCCAGCAGCGTTGACATTAATACGCAGTATTTT
-,TRBV5-1,TRBJ2-5,16,-,CASSLAAGTSEETQYF,TGCGCCAGCAGCTTGGCCGCTGGGACTTCGGAAGAGACCCAGTACTTC
-,TRBV6-5,TRBJ1-4,14,-,CASSYREGNEKLFF,TGTGCCAGCAGTTATCGGGAGGGAAATGAAAAACTGTTTTTT
-,TRBV2,TRBJ2-7,14,-,CASSSTGPPYEQYF,TGTGCCAGCAGTTCTACAGGGCCCCCTTACGAGCAGTACTTC
-,TRBV30,TRBJ1-1,12,-,CAWTPSNTEAFF,TGTGCCTGGACACCTTCGAACACTGAAGCTTTCTTT
TRBD2,TRBV11-2,TRBJ2-7,15,-,CASSLELAGGYEQYF,TGTGCCAGCAGCTTAGAGCTAGCGGGGGGGTACGAGCAGTACTTC
-,TRBV30,TRBJ2-7,12,-,CAWSIGTYEQYF,TGTGCCTGGAGTATAGGGACCTACGAGCAGTACTTC
TRBD1,TRBV28,TRBJ1-5,16,-,CASSSADRGVGQPQHF,TGTGCCAGCAGTTCAGCGGACAGGGGGGTAGGTCAGCCCCAGCATTTT
-,TRBV30,TRBJ1-1,13,few,CAWSVRGNTEAFF,TGTGCCTGGAGTGTAAGGGGGAACACTGAAGCTTTCTTT
-,TRBV27,TRBJ2-7,15,-,CASSLRDINSYEQYF,TGTGCCAGCAGTTTAAGGGACATAAACTCCTACGAGCAGTACTTC
-,TRBV19,TRBJ2-7,15,-,CASSIGGGQSYEQYF,TGTGCCAGTAGTATAGGTGGGGGACAATCCTACGAGCAGTACTTC
-,TRBV5-1,TRBJ1-2,14,-,CASSLAGTQDGYTF,TGCGCCAGCAGCTTGGCAGGGACGCAGGATGGCTACACCTTC
-,TRBV7-2,TRBJ2-3,13,once,CASSPQTTDTQYF,TGTGCCAGCAGCCCTCAAACAACAGATACGCAGTATTTT
-,TRBV9,TRBJ1-2,14,-,CASSVEGVGYGYTF,TGTGCCAGCAGCGTAGAAGGGGTTGGCTATGGCTACACCTTC
-,TRBV7-2,TRBJ2-3,17,-,CASSPKRHRGLTDTQYF,TGTGCCAGCAGCCCGAAACGACATCGGGGGCTCACAGATACGCAGTATTTT
-,TRBV6-6,TRBJ1-5,16,once,CASSYGGRTTDQPQHF,TGTGCCAGCAGTTACGGGGGGAGAACAACAGATCAGCCCCAGCATTTT
TRBD2,TRBV7-3,TRBJ2-1,14,-,CASSLISGEAEQFF,TGTGCCAGCAGCTTAATTAGCGGGGAGGCCGAGCAGTTCTTC
-,TRBV5-1,TRBJ2-2,17,-,CASSPPMEAANTGELFF,TGCGCCAGCAGCCCCCCCATGGAGGCGGCGAACACCGGGGAGCTGTTTTTT
-,TRBV2,TRBJ2-5,12,-,CASSRTQETQYF,TGTGCCAGCAGCCGGACCCAAGAGACCCAGTACTTC
TRBD1,TRBV10-3,TRBJ2-7,14,-,CATRTGTGVYEQYF,TGTGCCACGCGCACCGGGACAGGGGTCTACGAGCAGTACTTC
TRBD1,TRBV28,TRBJ1-5,14,-,CASRQGQFNQPQHF,TGTGCCAGCAGGCAGGGACAGTTTAATCAGCCCCAGCATTTT
-,TRBV5-3,TRBJ2-7,16,-,CARSRGEGGDSYEQYF,TGTGCCAGAAGCCGGGGTGAAGGTGGGGACTCGTACGAGCAGTACTTC
TRBD1,TRBV11-3,TRBJ2-7,13,-,CASSPGGSYEQYF,TGTGCCAGCAGCCCAGGGGGCTCCTACGAGCAGTACTTC
-,TRBV29-1,TRBJ2-3,16,-,CSVEGGAFDYTDTQYF,TGCAGCGTTGAAGGGGGGGCGTTCGATTACACAGATACGCAGTATTTT
TRBD1,TRBV14,TRBJ2-3,16,-,CASSPRKGAGEDTQYF,TGTGCCAGCAGCCCGCGGAAGGGGGCAGGGGAAGATACGCAGTATTTT
-,TRBV11-2,TRBJ2-2,14,-,CASNLAFLGGELFF,TGTGCCAGCAATCTTGCTTTTCTTGGGGGGGAGCTGTTTTTT
-,TRBV29-1,TRBJ2-3,14,-,CSVRTGGATDTQYF,TGCAGCGTTAGAACGGGGGGCGCAACAGATACGCAGTATTTT
-,TRBV7-2,TRBJ1-1,14,-,CASSLAWGITEAFF,TGTGCCAGCAGCTTAGCGTGGGGTATCACTGAAGCTTTCTTT
-,TRBV4-3,TRBJ1-1,15,-,CASSHLGQLNTEAFF,TGCGCCAGCAGCCACCTTGGACAGCTGAACACTGAAGCTTTCTTT